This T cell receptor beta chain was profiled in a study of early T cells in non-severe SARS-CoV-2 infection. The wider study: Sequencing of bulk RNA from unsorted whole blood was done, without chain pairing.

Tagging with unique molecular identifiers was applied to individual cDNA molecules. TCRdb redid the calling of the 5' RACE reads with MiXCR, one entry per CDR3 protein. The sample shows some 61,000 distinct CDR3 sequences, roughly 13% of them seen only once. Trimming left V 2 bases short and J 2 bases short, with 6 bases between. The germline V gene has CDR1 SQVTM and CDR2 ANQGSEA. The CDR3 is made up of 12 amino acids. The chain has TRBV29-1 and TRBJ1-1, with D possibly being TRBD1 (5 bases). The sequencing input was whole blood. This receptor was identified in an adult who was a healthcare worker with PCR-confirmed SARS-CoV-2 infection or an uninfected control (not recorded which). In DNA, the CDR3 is TGCAGCGTTGAAAGGGGAAACACTGAAGCTTTCTTT. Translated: CSVERGNTEAFF.